Below are 30 T cell receptor beta chains sequenced from a single sample in a study of memory CD4+ T cells and cytomegalovirus serostatus (dated by TCRdb to the late 2010s). Single viable CD3+CD4+CD8-CD45RO+ cells were sorted as memory CD4+ T cells on a FACSAria II. Receptor amplification or capture employed the immunoSEQ multiplex PCR assay. TCRdb retrieved this table from immuneACCESS and kept in-frame rearrangements only. Not all clones are present; in checked studies, unresolved V genes account for under half, and no reason is known for the remainder. For this sample the table gives fewer than 50,000 clones, of which 79% were detected only once. Less than 5.5% of the sample goes to the ten largest clones. The sequenced material came from memory CD4+ T cells from blood. The receptors were sampled from an adult in good health and CMV-seropositive.

V and J are TRBV4-1 and TRBJ1-2; D is unclear. Per germline, CDR1 MGHRA and CDR2 YSYEKL. CDR3 length: 14 residues. V gave up 0 bases and J gave up 4 bases, with 9 bases separating them. In nucleotides, the CDR3 is TGCGCCAGCAGCCAAGATCAACGGGGCTATGGCTACACCTTC. It specifies CASSQDQRGYGYTF.

This sequence joins TRBV11-2 and TRBJ2-3; 11 positions match TRBD1. Germline lookup yields CDR1 SGHAT and CDR2 FQNNGV. Losses at the gene ends were 5 bases for V and 4 bases for J; bases not matched to a gene: 5. This CDR3 region has 15 residues. The CDR3 coding sequence is TGTGCCAGCAGCACTAGGACAGGGGGCCCAGATACGCAGTATTTT. This gives the protein CASSTRTGGPDTQYF.

The V and J genes are TRBV7-2 and TRBJ2-7; the D is unclear. The germline V and J ends were trimmed by 3 bases and 0 bases, with 15 bases remaining between them. This CDR3 region has 16 residues. Germline V gives CDR1 SGHTA, CDR2 FQGNSA. The CDR3 DNA is TGTGCCAGCAGCTTTGGTCTGGCTCGGAGCTCCTACGAGCAGTACTTC. Encoded protein: CASSFGLARSSYEQYF.

This clone showed up just once. The CDR3 DNA reads TGTGCCAGCAGCCCTACTGGGGGCCGCAATCAGCCCCAGCATTTT. Amino acid sequence: CASSPTGGRNQPQHF. The chain combines TRBV7-3 with TRBJ1-5; a weak D match, TRBD1 (6 bases). V lost 5 bases and J lost 2, with 13 bases in between. The CDR3 extends over 15 amino acids. Germline CDR1 is SGHTA and CDR2 is FQGTGA.

The rearrangement joins TRBV4-3 to TRBJ2-1, with 11 bases that match TRBD2. Germline values: CDR1 LGHNA, CDR2 YSLEER. The CDR3 runs to 16 residues. V shed 4 bases and J 9 bases; nucleotides not matched to a gene: 11. CDR3 sequence: CASSPKLAGESSEQFF. The CDR3 coding sequence is TGCGCCAGCAGCCCGAAACTAGCGGGAGAATCGAGTGAGCAGTTCTTC.

The V gene is TRBV5-4, the J gene TRBJ1-2; 9 bases fit TRBD1. Trimming removed 5 bases from V and 1 base from J; junction bases left unmatched: 3. The CDR3 contains 14 residues. CDR1 SGHNT and CDR2 YYREEE come from the germline V gene (reference sequence). The CDR3 sequence: CASRTGGRNYGYTF. The CDR3 region has the DNA TGTGCCAGCAGAACAGGGGGCCGTAACTATGGCTACACCTTC.

V and J are TRBV5-6 and TRBJ2-3; tentative D call: TRBD2 (5 bases). CDR3 length: 15 residues. Trimming took 2 bases from V and 2 from J, leaving 12 bases between them. Germline loops: CDR1 SGHDT, CDR2 YYEEEE. CDR3 nucleotide sequence: TGTGCCAGCAGCTTTCTTGGACTGGACACAGATACGCAGTATTTT. Its translation: CASSFLGLDTDTQYF.

V gene TRBV19 combines with J gene TRBJ1-3, with 7 bases identical to TRBD1. This CDR3 has 16 residues. V dropped 3 bases and J dropped 6; count of bases not matched to a gene: 11. Germline V gene data show CDR1 as LNHDA and CDR2 as SQIVND (reference sequence). CDR3 protein: CASSIGAKGGENTIYF. The CDR3, as DNA: TGTGCCAGTAGTATCGGAGCGAAAGGGGGCGAAAACACCATATATTTT.

This clone was seen more than once but under ten times. The chain recombines TRBV19 with TRBJ2-1; D possibly corresponds to TRBD2 (6 bases). The CDR3 extends over 15 amino acids. The germline V gene has CDR1 LNHDA and CDR2 SQIVND (reference sequence). The V end was cut by 7 bases, the J end by 9 bases, with 22 bases between. The CDR3 sequence is CASMVRVVLGGEQFF. DNA for the CDR3: TGTGCCAGTATGGTCAGGGTAGTTCTCGGGGGTGAGCAGTTCTTC.

The chain has TRBV2 and TRBJ2-3; 8 bases line up with TRBD2. This CDR3 has 12 amino acids. The germline V gene has CDR1 SNHLY and CDR2 FYNNEI. The junction had 5 bases not matched to a gene; V was cut back by 6 bases and J by 9 bases. CDR3 amino acids: CASRDSGETQYF. The CDR3 nucleotides are TGTGCCAGCAGGGATAGCGGGGAAACGCAGTATTTT.

This rearrangement joins TRBV11-3 to TRBJ2-2; D is possibly TRBD1 or TRBD2 (5 bases each). This CDR3 spans 15 amino acids. V was trimmed by 5 bases and J by 4 bases, leaving 14 bases between them. Per the germline V gene, CDR1 is SGHNT and CDR2 is YENEEA. For the CDR3, the DNA is TGTGCCAGCAGCCGGTGGGGCGGGTCCACCGGGGAGCTGTTTTTT. This translates into CASSRWGGSTGELFF.

The genes are TRBV28 and TRBJ1-5, with unresolved D. In germline, CDR1 is MDHEN, CDR2 SYDVKM. V gave up 2 bases and J gave up 5 bases, with 13 bases separating them. The CDR3 has 15 residues. The CDR3 region has the DNA TGTGCCAGCAGTTTAGAAGGGTTTGTATATCAGCCCCAGCATTTT. Translating gives CASSLEGFVYQPQHF.

The chain carries TRBV7-2 and TRBJ2-7, with D perhaps being TRBD1 or TRBD2 (6 bases each). Trimming pared 5 bases from V and 0 bases from J, leaving 17 bases between. The germline V gene encodes CDR1 SGHTA and CDR2 FQGNSA. This CDR3 region has 16 residues. The chain's CDR3 is CASSPRGTRYSYEQYF. CDR3 sequence (DNA): TGTGCCAGCAGCCCTCGGGGGACACGCTACTCCTACGAGCAGTACTTC. Together with reference TRBV7-2 and TRBJ2-7, the CDR3 gives the full variable domain: GAGVSQSPSNKVTEKGKDVELRCDPISGHTALYWYRQSLGQGLEFLIYFQGNSAPDKSGLPSDRFSAERTGGSVSTLTIQRTQQEDSAVYLCASSPRGTRYSYEQYFGPGTRLTVT.

This clone was recorded a few times. The V call is TRBV7-2, the J call TRBJ1-5; tentative D call: TRBD1 (5 bases). This CDR3 has 13 amino acids. Trimming took 4 bases from V and 9 from J, leaving 13 bases between them. Looked up from germline, CDR1 is SGHTA and CDR2 is FQGNSA. The CDR3 nucleotides are TGTGCCAGCAGCTCCAGGGTTTCGGGGCCCCAGCATTTT. This gives the protein CASSSRVSGPQHF.

This clone is medium-sized within its sample. This CDR3 is CASSLAQNEKLFF. CDR3 sequence (DNA): TGTGCCAGCAGCTTGGCCCAGAATGAAAAACTGTTTTTT. V usage is TRBV5-5 and J usage is TRBJ1-4; D call uncertain. The CDR3 runs 13 residues. Germline CDR1 SGHKS, CDR2 YYEKEE (reference sequence). V was trimmed by 0 bases and J by 5 bases, leaving 5 bases between them.

The chain joins TRBV5-1 to TRBJ2-2; D is ambiguous. Looked up from germline, CDR1 is SGHRS and CDR2 is YFSETQ. There are 17 residues in the CDR3. V dropped 5 bases and J dropped 0 bases, with 17 bases sitting between them. The CDR3 coding sequence is TGCGCCAGCAGTACGGCTGTGGCCTCTTCGAACACCGGGGAGCTGTTTTTT. It is translated as CASSTAVASSNTGELFF. Drawing the rest from reference TRBV5-1 and TRBJ2-2, the complete variable domain is KAGVTQTPRYLIKTRGQQVTLSCSPISGHRSVSWYQQTPGQGLQFLFEYFSETQRNKGNFPGRFSGRQFSNSRSEMNVSTLELGDSALYLCASSTAVASSNTGELFFGEGSRLTVL.

CDR3 DNA sequence: TGTGCCAGCAGCCCGTGGGGGTTCTCTGGAAACACCATATATTTT. Amino acid sequence: CASSPWGFSGNTIYF. This chain connects TRBV5-5 to TRBJ1-3, with D possibly matching TRBD1 (5 bases). In germline, CDR1 is SGHKS, CDR2 YYEKEE (reference sequence). This CDR3 is 15 amino acids long. Trimming shortened V by 4 bases and J by 0 bases, and 11 bases separated the two germline ends.

The chain uses TRBV4-2 and TRBJ2-5; D may match TRBD1 or TRBD2 (6 bases each). The germline V gene encodes CDR1 LGHNA and CDR2 YNFKEQ. V lost 1 base to trimming and J lost 2 bases, with 14 bases between them. The CDR3 runs to 16 residues. The CDR3 coding sequence is TGTGCCAGCAGCCAAGGTTGGGGGGCAGCTCAAGAGACCCAGTACTTC. Protein: CASSQGWGAAQETQYF.

The CDR3 loop is CASSPGQWSTGELFF. CDR3 bases: TGTGCCAGCAGCCCGGGACAGTGGAGTACCGGGGAGCTGTTTTTT. This sequence joins TRBV7-2 and TRBJ2-2; 7 bases fit TRBD1. CDR3 size: 15 residues. Germline V gene data show CDR1 as SGHTA and CDR2 as FQGNSA. J was trimmed by 5 bases and V by 5 bases; bases with no gene match: 8.

This chain connects TRBV27 to TRBJ1-5; the D gene is possibly TRBD1 (5 bases). The germline V gene encodes CDR1 MNHEY and CDR2 SMNVEV (reference sequence). The germline V and J ends were trimmed by 6 bases and 11 bases, with 23 bases remaining between them. The CDR3 sequence is 15 residues long. CDR3 in DNA: TGTGCCAGCAGCCCGAGAAAGGGCCTTCTAGGGGCCCAGCATTTT. Its protein is CASSPRKGLLGAQHF.

The V and J genes are TRBV6-1 and TRBJ1-1; a weak D match, TRBD1 (5 bases). V was cut by 6 bases and J by 4 bases, with 18 bases left in between. Germline CDR1 and CDR2: MNHNS and SASEGT. The CDR3 has 15 amino acids. The DNA for the CDR3 is TGTGCCAGCAGCTCAATTCAACCAGGGTCCACTGAAGCTTTCTTT. This codes for CASSSIQPGSTEAFF.

V and J are TRBV27 and TRBJ2-4; the D is unclear. Germline-derived CDR1 and CDR2 are MNHEY and SMNVEV (reference sequence). V was pared by 6 bases and J by 6 bases, with 6 bases between. This CDR3 is built from 11 residues. This chain's CDR3 is CASRSLNIQYF. The CDR3 DNA reads TGTGCCAGCAGGTCATTAAACATTCAGTACTTC.

V gene TRBV9 combines with J gene TRBJ1-4; possible D gene TRBD1, 5 bases. Trimming removed 7 bases from V and 8 bases from J, with 15 bases in between. The length of the CDR3 is 13 residues. Germline CDR1 is SGDLS and CDR2 is YYNGEE. In DNA form, the CDR3 reads TGTGCCAGCCCTAAGGGGATTGGGGAAAAACTGTTTTTT. Its translation is CASPKGIGEKLFF.

The chain joins TRBV6-1 to TRBJ2-1; 8 nucleotides agree with TRBD2. The CDR3 is 18 amino acids. J gave up 2 bases and V 2 bases, and 11 bases lay outside the gene matches. Germline CDR1 and CDR2: MNHNS and SASEGT. In DNA form, the CDR3 reads TGTGCCAGCAGTGAAAGGATTAGCGGGACCACCCCCTACAATGAGCAGTTCTTC. Amino acids: CASSERISGTTPYNEQFF.

This chain uses TRBV5-4 with TRBJ2-5; TRBD2 matches 8 bases. Germline CDR1 reads SGHNT; CDR2 reads YYREEE (reference sequence). The CDR3 runs to 17 residues. J was trimmed by 1 base and V by 5 bases; bases with no gene match: 13. The CDR3: CASSRGVEAGGQETQYF. The CDR3 DNA is TGTGCCAGCAGTCGGGGGGTTGAGGCGGGGGGCCAAGAGACCCAGTACTTC.

The chain has TRBV4-2 and TRBJ1-2; 8 bases map to TRBD1. This CDR3 region has 14 residues. Germline V gene lookup returns CDR1 LGHNA and CDR2 YNFKEQ. The ends lost 3 bases at V and 4 bases at J; junction bases unmatched: 4. In DNA form, the CDR3 reads TGTGCCAGCAGCCAGACAGGGGTGGGCTATGGCTACACCTTC. This sequence encodes CASSQTGVGYGYTF.

The V and J genes are TRBV14 and TRBJ2-3, with 11 bases identical to TRBD2. The CDR3 spans 19 residues. Germline V lookup: CDR1 SGHDN, CDR2 FVKESK. J gave up 0 bases and V 4 bases, and 12 bases lay outside the gene matches. CDR3: CASSRPIGASGGSTDTQYF. The CDR3 DNA follows: TGTGCCAGCAGCCGGCCCATCGGGGCTAGCGGGGGGAGCACAGATACGCAGTATTTT.

CDR3 in DNA: TGTGCCAGCTCACCATATGGGGTTGCGGAGAGTGAGCAGTTCTTC. As protein: CASSPYGVAESEQFF. This chain uses TRBV18 with TRBJ2-1; D remains ambiguous. The V end lost 2 bases, the J end lost 9 bases, and 17 bases lay between the germline ends. In germline, CDR1 is KGHSH, CDR2 LQKENI. CDR3 length: 15 amino acids. Drawing the rest from reference TRBV18 and TRBJ2-1, the complete variable domain is NAGVMQNPRHLVRRRGQEARLRCSPMKGHSHVYWYRQLPEEGLKFMVYLQKENIIDESGMPKERFSAEFPKEGPSILRIQQVVRGDSAAYFCASSPYGVAESEQFFGPGTRLTVL.

The chain carries TRBV4-3 and TRBJ1-1, with D unresolved. Trimming pared 0 bases from V and 10 bases from J, leaving 18 bases between. Germline V CDR1 and CDR2: LGHNA, YSLEER. The CDR3 is 15 amino acids. The CDR3 nucleotides are TGCGCCAGCAGCCAAGAAAGGAGTTTCCGTGCAGGAGCTTTCTTT. Its protein product is CASSQERSFRAGAFF.

CDR3 region: CASSFSAESAFF. The CDR3 nucleotides read TGTGCCAGCAGCTTCTCGGCAGAGTCAGCTTTCTTT. This chain uses TRBV7-9 with TRBJ1-1; D is ambiguous. The CDR3 has 12 amino acids. Per germline, CDR1 SEHNR and CDR2 FQNEAQ (reference sequence). The V end lost 3 bases, the J end lost 10 bases, and 12 bases lay between the germline ends.